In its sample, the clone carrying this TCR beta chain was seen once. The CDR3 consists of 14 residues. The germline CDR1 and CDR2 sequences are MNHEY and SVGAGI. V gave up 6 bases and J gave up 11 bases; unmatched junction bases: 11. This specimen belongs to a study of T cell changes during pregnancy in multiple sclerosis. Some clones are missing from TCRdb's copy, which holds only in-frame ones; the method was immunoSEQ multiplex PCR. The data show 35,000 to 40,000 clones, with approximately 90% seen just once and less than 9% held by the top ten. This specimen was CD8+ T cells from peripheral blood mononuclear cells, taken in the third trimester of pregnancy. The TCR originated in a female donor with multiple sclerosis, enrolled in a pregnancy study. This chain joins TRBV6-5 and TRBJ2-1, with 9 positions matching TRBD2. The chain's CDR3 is CASSPGTSPTQQFF. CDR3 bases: TGTGCCAGCAGCCCCGGGACTAGCCCGACACAGCAGTTCTTC.